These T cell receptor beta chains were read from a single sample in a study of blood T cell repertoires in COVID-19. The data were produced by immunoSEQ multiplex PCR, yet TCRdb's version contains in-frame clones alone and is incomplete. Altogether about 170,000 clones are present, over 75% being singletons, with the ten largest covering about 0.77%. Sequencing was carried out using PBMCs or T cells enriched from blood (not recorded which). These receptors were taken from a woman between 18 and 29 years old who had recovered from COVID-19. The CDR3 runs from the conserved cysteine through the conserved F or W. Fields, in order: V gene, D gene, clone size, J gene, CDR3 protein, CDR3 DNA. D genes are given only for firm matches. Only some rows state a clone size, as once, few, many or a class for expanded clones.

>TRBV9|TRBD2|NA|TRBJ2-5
CASSYYGLAGEETQYF
TGTGCCAGCAGCTATTATGGACTAGCGGGCGAAGAGACCCAGTACTTC
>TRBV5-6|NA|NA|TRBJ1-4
CASSSPGNTNEKLFF
TGTGCCAGCAGTTCGCCAGGGAACACTAATGAAAAACTGTTTTTT
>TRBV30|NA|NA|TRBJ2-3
CAWTQIRGDTQYF
TGTGCCTGGACTCAAATACGGGGAGATACGCAGTATTTT
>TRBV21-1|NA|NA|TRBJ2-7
CASSYTSGKGEQYF
TGTGCCAGCAGCTATACTAGCGGGAAAGGCGAGCAGTACTTC
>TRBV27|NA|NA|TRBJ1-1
CASSPVRHGTEAFF
TGTGCCAGCAGCCCGGTTAGGCACGGGACTGAAGCTTTCTTT
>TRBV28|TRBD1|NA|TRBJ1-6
CASSYQDRVGSPLHF
TGTGCCAGCAGTTACCAGGACAGGGTAGGGTCACCCCTCCACTTT
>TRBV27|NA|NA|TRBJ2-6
CASSLLSGANVLTF
TGTGCCAGCAGCCTACTCTCTGGGGCCAACGTCCTGACTTTC
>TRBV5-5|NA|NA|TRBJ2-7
CASSFTGRVEQYF
TGTGCCAGCAGCTTTACAGGGAGAGTCGAGCAGTACTTC
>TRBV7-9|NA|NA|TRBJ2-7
CASSLAWEKEQYF
TGTGCCAGCAGCTTAGCTTGGGAGAAAGAGCAGTACTTC
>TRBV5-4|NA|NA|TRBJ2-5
CASSAARRETQYF
TGTGCCAGCAGCGCCGCTAGGAGGGAGACCCAGTACTTC
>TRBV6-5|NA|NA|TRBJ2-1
CASASGVYNEQFF
TGTGCCAGCGCGTCGGGAGTCTACAATGAGCAGTTCTTC
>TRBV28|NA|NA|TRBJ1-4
CASSPRPQGFNEKLFF
TGTGCCAGCAGTCCAAGACCACAGGGTTTTAATGAAAAACTGTTTTTT
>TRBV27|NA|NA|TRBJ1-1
CASWFGLNTEAFF
TGTGCCAGCTGGTTCGGGTTGAACACTGAAGCTTTCTTT
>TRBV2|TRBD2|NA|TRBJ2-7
CASSERLAGIYEQYF
TGTGCCAGCAGTGAGCGTCTAGCGGGTATCTACGAGCAGTACTTC
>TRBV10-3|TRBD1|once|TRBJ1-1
CAISGRTGAISGTEAFF
TGTGCCATCAGTGGGCGGACAGGGGCGATATCGGGCACTGAAGCTTTCTTT
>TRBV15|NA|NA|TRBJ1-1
CATSKNLGQPAGWDTEAFF
TGTGCCACCAGCAAAAATCTCGGACAGCCTGCAGGTTGGGACACTGAAGCTTTCTTT
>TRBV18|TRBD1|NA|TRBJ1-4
CASSPQTGFEKLFF
TGTGCCAGCTCACCCCAGACAGGGTTTGAAAAACTGTTTTTT
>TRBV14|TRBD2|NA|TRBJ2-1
CASSHWTSGNEQFF
TGTGCCAGCAGCCACTGGACTAGCGGCAATGAGCAGTTCTTC
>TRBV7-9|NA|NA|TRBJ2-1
CALTGRSYNEQFF
TGTGCCTTGACAGGGAGGTCCTACAATGAGCAGTTCTTC
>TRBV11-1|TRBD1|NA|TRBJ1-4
CASSLRFHRGVEKLFF
TGTGCCAGCAGCTTAAGGTTCCACAGGGGGGTTGAAAAACTGTTTTTT
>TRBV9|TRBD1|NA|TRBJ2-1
CASSSYRGTGGSYNEQFF
TGTGCCAGCAGCTCTTATAGGGGGACAGGAGGGTCCTACAATGAGCAGTTCTTC
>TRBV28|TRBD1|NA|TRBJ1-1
CASSSPRTGWTEAFF
TGTGCCAGCAGTTCCCCTCGGACAGGGTGGACTGAAGCTTTCTTT
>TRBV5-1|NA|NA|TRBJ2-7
CASNKPGGTYEQYF
TGCGCCAGCAACAAACCGGGGGGCACCTACGAGCAGTACTTC
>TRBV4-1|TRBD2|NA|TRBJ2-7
CASSHATSGRSLEQYF
TGCGCCAGCAGCCACGCTACTAGCGGGAGGAGCCTCGAGCAGTACTTC
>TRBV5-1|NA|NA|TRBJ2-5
CASSREGETQYF
TGCGCCAGCAGCCGGGAAGGAGAGACCCAGTACTTC
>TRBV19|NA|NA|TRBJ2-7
CASSTGGPREQYF
TGTGCCAGTAGTACAGGAGGGCCCCGCGAGCAGTACTTC
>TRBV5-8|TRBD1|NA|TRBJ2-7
CASSLGTGSTYEQYF
TGTGCCAGCAGCTTAGGGACAGGGTCAACCTACGAGCAGTACTTC
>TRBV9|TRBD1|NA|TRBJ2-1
CASSISGTANNEQFF
TGTGCCAGCAGCATCTCCGGGACAGCCAACAATGAGCAGTTCTTC
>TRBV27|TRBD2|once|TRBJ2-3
CASSFDRTSATSTDTQYF
TGTGCCAGCAGTTTTGATCGGACTAGCGCAACCAGCACAGATACGCAGTATTTT
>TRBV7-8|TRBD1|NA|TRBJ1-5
CASSLAGGQGSQPQHF
TGTGCCAGCAGCTTAGCAGGGGGACAGGGCAGTCAGCCCCAGCATTTT
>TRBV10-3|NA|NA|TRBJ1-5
CAISESGKPRVWGNQPQHF
TGTGCCATCAGTGAGTCTGGGAAGCCCAGGGTTTGGGGCAATCAGCCCCAGCATTTT
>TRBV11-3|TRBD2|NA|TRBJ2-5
CASSPGTSGSDQETQYF
TGTGCCAGCAGCCCAGGGACTAGCGGGAGCGATCAAGAGACCCAGTACTTC
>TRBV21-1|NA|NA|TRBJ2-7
CASSKSGTPIGYEQYF
TGTGCCAGCAGCAAGTCCGGGACACCCATAGGGTACGAGCAGTACTTC
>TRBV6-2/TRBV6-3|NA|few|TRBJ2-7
CASSLGQEQYF
TGTGCCAGCAGCCTCGGACAGGAGCAGTACTTC
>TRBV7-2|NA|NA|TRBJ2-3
CASSSRGLSTDTQYF
TGTGCCAGCAGCTCCCGCGGGTTATCCACAGATACGCAGTATTTT
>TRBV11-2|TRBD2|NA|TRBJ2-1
CASRSLLAGSYNEQFF
TGTGCCAGCCGGAGTTTACTAGCGGGGTCCTACAATGAGCAGTTCTTC
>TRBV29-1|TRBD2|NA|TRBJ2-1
CSVGYSGRDLYNEQFF
TGCAGCGTTGGTTATAGCGGGAGGGATCTCTACAATGAGCAGTTCTTC
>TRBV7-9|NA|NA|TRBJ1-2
CASSLGHSGSGYTF
TGTGCCAGCAGCTTAGGGCACTCAGGTAGTGGCTACACCTTC
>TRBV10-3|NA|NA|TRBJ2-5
CAISGQGGETQYF
TGTGCCATCAGTGGGCAGGGGGGCGAGACCCAGTACTTC
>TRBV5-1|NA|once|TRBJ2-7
CASSLAGKSYEQYF
TGCGCCAGCAGCTTGGCGGGGAAGTCCTACGAGCAGTACTTC
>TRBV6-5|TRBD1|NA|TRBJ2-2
CASRTGDTGELFF
TGTGCCAGCAGGACAGGGGACACCGGGGAGCTGTTTTTT
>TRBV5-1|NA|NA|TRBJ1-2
CASSFSGDRGYTF
TGCGCCAGCAGCTTTTCAGGGGATCGTGGCTACACCTTC
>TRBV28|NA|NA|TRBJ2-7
CASSKQILGYEQYF
TGTGCCAGCAGTAAACAAATTCTAGGCTACGAGCAGTACTTC
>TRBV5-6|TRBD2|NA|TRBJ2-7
CASSGLAYEQYF
TGTGCCAGCAGCGGACTAGCATACGAGCAGTACTTC
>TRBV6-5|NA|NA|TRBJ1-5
CASSLQGSQPQHF
TGTGCCAGCAGCTTACAAGGGAGTCAGCCCCAGCATTTT
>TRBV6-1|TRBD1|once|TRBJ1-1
CASSGWGQGTAEAFF
TGTGCCAGCAGTGGTTGGGGACAGGGAACGGCTGAAGCTTTCTTT
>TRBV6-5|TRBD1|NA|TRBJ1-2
CASSASGQGIDGYTF
TGTGCCAGCTCGGCCTCGGGACAGGGTATTGATGGCTACACCTTC
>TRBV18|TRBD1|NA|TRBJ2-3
CASSPGQVTDTQYF
TGTGCCAGCTCACCGGGACAGGTCACAGATACGCAGTATTTT
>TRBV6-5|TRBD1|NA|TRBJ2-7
CASRKTGDYEQYF
TGTGCCAGCAGGAAGACAGGGGACTACGAGCAGTACTTC
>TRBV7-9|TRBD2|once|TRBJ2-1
CASSLAGRSEQFF
TGTGCCAGCAGCTTAGCCGGGAGGAGTGAGCAGTTCTTC
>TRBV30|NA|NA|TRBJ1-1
CAWRSRDTEAFF
TGTGCCTGGAGATCACGGGACACTGAAGCTTTCTTT
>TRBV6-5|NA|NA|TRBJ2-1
CASSYSGTANNEQFF
TGTGCCAGCAGTTACTCCGGGACTGCTAACAATGAGCAGTTCTTC
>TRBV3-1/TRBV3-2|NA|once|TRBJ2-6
CASNRDKGSGANVLTF
TGTGCCAGCAACCGGGACAAGGGCTCTGGGGCCAACGTCCTGACTTTC
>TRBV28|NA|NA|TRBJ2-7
CASSSRGLIPYEQYF
TGTGCCAGCAGTTCCAGGGGTCTAATTCCCTACGAGCAGTACTTC
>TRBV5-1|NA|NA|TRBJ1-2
CASSLEAGLSYGYTF
TGCGCCAGCAGCCTAGAGGCGGGGTTGAGCTATGGCTACACCTTC